The clone carrying this T cell receptor (beta chain) was found once. This entry comes from a study of blood T cell repertoires in COVID-19. At the level of the study: The analysed material was cDNA or gDNA that came from T cells, B-cell-depleted T cells, or PBMCs.

TCRdb keeps only in-frame clones here, not all; method: immunoSEQ multiplex PCR. The table has roughly 260,000 clones, approximately 90% seen once. This clonotype originated in a man between 60 and 75 years old who had recovered from COVID-19. Sample: peripheral blood.

The CDR3 is CASSTRAGAVDTQYF. Written as DNA, the CDR3 is TGTGCCAGCAGCACACGAGCGGGGGCAGTAGATACGCAGTATTTT. The chain employs TRBV5-6 and TRBJ2-3; 8 bases align to TRBD2. V lost 4 bases, J lost 5 bases, and 9 bases stayed unmatched. The CDR3 has 15 amino acids. Germline CDR1 and CDR2: SGHDT and YYEEEE.